The T cell receptor beta chain described here comes from a study of blood T cell repertoires in COVID-19. Study in general: Specimens from acute and convalescent COVID-19 originated in the United States, Italy and Spain. PBMCs, B-cell-depleted T cells, or T cells provided the cDNA or gDNA that made up the material.

In the source study's methods: Reference gene primer amplification gave estimated nucleated cell counts. Assay used: immunoSEQ multiplex PCR; TCRdb lists only in-frame clones, some missing. V, J and clone size are those of that table, while D and trimming were read from the DNA. The repertoire holds over 600,000 clones, over 80% seen once, with roughly 0.25% in the top ten. Germline-derived CDR1 and CDR2 are MNHEY and SVGAGI. This CDR3 is 15 amino acids long. With V trimmed by 5 bases and J by 2 bases, 6 bases remained unmatched. The V call is TRBV6-5, the J call TRBJ2-7; 10 bases fit TRBD1. The specimen sequenced was peripheral blood. The receptor was derived from a woman in her late teens or twenties with acute or convalescent COVID-19. The CDR3 nucleotides are TGTGCCAGCAGTCCCGGACAGGGGGTGCCCTACGAGCAGTACTTC. Encoded protein: CASSPGQGVPYEQYF.